This T cell receptor beta chain originates from a study of technical replicates of blood from several donors. Profiled with immunoSEQ multiplex PCR; TCRdb holds only in-frame clones, not every one. Of more than 65,000 clones listed, over 80% are singletons. V was pared by 2 bases and J by 6 bases, with 4 bases of the junction left unmatched. Germline CDR1 and CDR2: MNHNY and SVGAGI (reference sequence). This CDR3 spans 13 amino acids. Material for sequencing was PBMCs. This chain uses TRBV6-6 with TRBJ2-7; 7 bases agree with TRBD1. This clonotype was sampled from a human donor in good health. Some clones in this sample may be carry-over from other donors' samples. As DNA, the CDR3 is TGTGCCAGCAGTTACACAGGGGCCTTCGAGCAGTACTTC. This encodes CASSYTGAFEQYF.